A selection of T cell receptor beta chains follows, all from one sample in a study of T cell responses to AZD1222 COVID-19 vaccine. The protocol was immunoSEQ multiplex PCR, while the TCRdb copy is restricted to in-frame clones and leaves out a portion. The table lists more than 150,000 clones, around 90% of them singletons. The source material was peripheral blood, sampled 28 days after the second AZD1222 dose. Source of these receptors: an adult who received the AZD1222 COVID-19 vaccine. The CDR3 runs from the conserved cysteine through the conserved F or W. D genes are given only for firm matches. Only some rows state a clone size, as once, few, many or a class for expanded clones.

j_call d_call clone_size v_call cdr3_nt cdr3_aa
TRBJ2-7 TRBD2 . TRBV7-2 TGTGCCAGCAGCTTAGAGACTAGCGGGGGCTACAGGGAGCAGTACTTC CASSLETSGGYREQYF
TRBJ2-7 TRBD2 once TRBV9 TGTGCCAGCAGCCCCCGGACTAGCGGGAGGGACGAGCAGTACTTC CASSPRTSGRDEQYF
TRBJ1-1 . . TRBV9 TGTGCCAGCAACAAGGTAGGGTCCCCGAACACTGAAGCTTTCTTT CASNKVGSPNTEAFF
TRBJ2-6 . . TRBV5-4 TGTGCCAGCAGCTTTTCGGTTGCCGGGGCCAACGTCCTGACTTTC CASSFSVAGANVLTF
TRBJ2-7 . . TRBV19 TGTGCCAGTAGTATATCTAGGGACCACGAGCAGTACTTC CASSISRDHEQYF
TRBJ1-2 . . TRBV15 TGTGCCACCAGCAGAGAGCGGGGGAGAGAGGATGGCTACACCTTC CATSRERGREDGYTF
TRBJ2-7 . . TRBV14 TGTGCCAGCAGCCAAGGGGGTGGGATCCACGAGCAGTACTTC CASSQGGGIHEQYF
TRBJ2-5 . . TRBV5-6 TGTGCCAGCAGCTTGGAAGTGGGCCAAGAGACCCAGTACTTC CASSLEVGQETQYF
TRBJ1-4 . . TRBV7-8 TGTGCCAGCAGCCCCCACCGTTGGCCAAGTAATGAAAAACTGTTTTTT CASSPHRWPSNEKLFF
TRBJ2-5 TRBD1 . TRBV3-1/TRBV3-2 TGTGCCAGCACGCAAGTGACAGGGGGAGAGACCCAGTACTTC CASTQVTGGETQYF
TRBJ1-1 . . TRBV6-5 TGTGCCAGCAGCGTTATGAACACTGAAGCTTTCTTT CASSVMNTEAFF
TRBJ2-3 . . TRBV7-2 TGTGCCAGCAGCCCCCGGTACGGAGATACGCAGTATTTT CASSPRYGDTQYF
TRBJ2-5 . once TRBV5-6 TGTGCCAGCAGCTTGGTTACCGCGAGGGAGACCCAGTACTTC CASSLVTARETQYF
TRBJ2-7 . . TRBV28 TGTGCCAGCAAGGGGCCGCGGGAGCAGTACTTC CASKGPREQYF
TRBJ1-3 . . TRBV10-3 TGTGCCATCAGTGAGGCCACAACAGGGACATCTGGAAACACCATATATTTT CAISEATTGTSGNTIYF
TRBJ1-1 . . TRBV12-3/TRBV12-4 TGTGCCAGCAGTTCGATGACTGAAGCTTTCTTT CASSSMTEAFF
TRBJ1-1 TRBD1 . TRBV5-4 TGTGCCAGCAGATGGCGACAGGGTGGTGAAGCTTTCTTT CASRWRQGGEAFF
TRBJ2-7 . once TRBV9 TGTGCCAGCAGCGTAGAACAGGGACCCTACGAGCAGTACTTC CASSVEQGPYEQYF